The 9 T cell receptor beta chains presented below share a single source sample, sequenced in a study of PD-L1 blockade in urothelial cancer. This table comes from immunoSEQ multiplex PCR, and its TCRdb copy is limited to in-frame clones, with some not included. There are around 100,000 clones in the sample; about 90% occur only once, and just over 0.9% lies in the top ten. The specimen comprised PBMCs, sampled around atezolizumab (anti-PD-L1) treatment. The receptors were gathered from a woman of 80 years or more with urothelial cancer.

This rearrangement joins TRBV7-2 to TRBJ2-3; tentative D call: TRBD2 (5 bases). Germline V gene lookup returns CDR1 SGHTA and CDR2 FQGNSA. Trimming left V 1 base short and J 2 bases short, with 13 bases between. The CDR3 contains 16 residues. The CDR3 DNA reads TGTGCCAGCAGCTTAGAACTAGGTACCCCCACAGATACGCAGTATTTT. Translated, it gives CASSLELGTPTDTQYF.

This clone was counted once. The rearrangement links TRBV27 to TRBJ1-2; D perhaps matches TRBD1 (5 bases). The CDR3 is 15 amino acids. V shed 6 bases and J shed 5 bases, with 19 bases lying between them. CDR1 and CDR2 (germline): MNHEY, SMNVEV (reference sequence). The CDR3 DNA reads as TGTGCCAGCAGCCTTTCCACTGCAGGGTCATATGGCTACACCTTC. Translating gives CASSLSTAGSYGYTF.

The rearrangement uses TRBV2 and TRBJ2-7; 12 nucleotides agree with TRBD2. This CDR3 is 16 amino acids long. V gave up 1 base and J gave up 4 bases; unmatched junction bases: 5. CDR1 is SNHLY, CDR2 FYNNEI, per germline. This CDR3 reads CASSEGLAGVGYEQYF. CDR3 nucleotide sequence: TGTGCCAGCAGTGAAGGACTAGCGGGAGTCGGATACGAGCAGTACTTC.

The rearrangement joins TRBV27 to TRBJ1-5; 9 bases agree with TRBD1. Germline-derived CDR1 and CDR2 are MNHEY and SMNVEV (reference sequence). Germline trimming cut 4 bases from V and 7 bases from J; bases unmatched to any gene: 14. This CDR3 is 17 amino acids long. Here the CDR3 DNA reads TGTGCCAGCAGTTCTACGGCCCCGGGACAGGGAATACAGCCCCAGCATTTT. This sequence encodes CASSSTAPGQGIQPQHF.

This chain connects TRBV7-8 to TRBJ1-1; D is ambiguous. Germline V lookup: CDR1 SGHVS, CDR2 FQNEAQ. The CDR3 loop spans 14 amino acids. V dropped 7 bases and J dropped 1 base, with 13 bases sitting between them. In DNA, the CDR3 is TGTGCCAGCAACGAGATTATAAGGAACACTGAAGCTTTCTTT. Its protein is CASNEIIRNTEAFF.

V usage is TRBV27 and J usage is TRBJ2-3; 10 nucleotides agree with TRBD2. Germline values: CDR1 MNHEY, CDR2 SMNVEV (reference sequence). The CDR3 is 16 amino acids. V lost 6 bases and J lost 5; bases outside the gene matches: 11. The CDR3 DNA is TGTGCCAGCAGGCCCCCAGCGGGAGGGCACGGAGATACGCAGTATTTT. The encoded protein is CASRPPAGGHGDTQYF.

The V gene is TRBV6-5, the J gene TRBJ1-5, with D hard to call. Per the germline V gene, CDR1 is MNHEY and CDR2 is SVGAGI. V was clipped by 11 bases and J by 4 bases, with 3 bases between them. The CDR3 runs to 9 residues. DNA of the CDR3: TGTGCCCCTAATCAGCCCCAGCATTTT. Amino acid sequence: CAPNQPQHF.

The chain links TRBV7-8 to TRBJ1-2; 11 bases line up with TRBD1. The V gene end was trimmed by 4 bases and the J gene end by 7 bases; junction bases not matched to a gene: 11. Germline V gene lookup returns CDR1 SGHVS and CDR2 FQNEAQ. CDR3 length: 16 residues. CDR3 sequence: CASSSRGTGGTAGYTF. As DNA, the CDR3 is TGTGCCAGCAGCTCCAGGGGGACAGGGGGGACGGCTGGCTACACCTTC.

This chain connects TRBV19 to TRBJ2-7, with TRBD1 matching 9 bases. The CDR3 loop spans 14 amino acids. Germline assignment: CDR1 LNHDA and CDR2 SQIVND (reference sequence). After removal of 4 bases from V and 0 bases from J, the junction contained 1 base not matched to a gene. The CDR3 here is CASSTDRGSYEQYF. CDR3 nucleotide sequence: TGTGCCAGTAGTACGGACAGGGGCTCCTACGAGCAGTACTTC.